One sample yielded the 25 T cell receptor beta chains listed below, sequenced in a study of sequential checkpoint blockade in melanoma. Treatment in this sample: randomized to nivolumab then ipilimumab (arm A) or the reverse (arm B). Sequenced by immunoSEQ multiplex PCR; TCRdb stores in-frame clones only, minus some. The sample has about 1,600 clones; roughly 23% are singletons. Specimen: tumor tissue (inferred from file names), collected from a patient given nivolumab and ipilimumab in sequence. The receptors stem from a human donor with melanoma.

This clone occurred a few times. V gene TRBV6-8 combines with J gene TRBJ2-3; a weak D match, TRBD2 (6 bases). The ends were cut back, 7 bases at V and 4 bases at J, with 12 bases in the middle. CDR1 and CDR2 from the germline V gene are MNHGY and SAAAGT. This CDR3 has 13 residues. The CDR3 loop reads CASKEGNADTQYF. The DNA of the CDR3 is TGTGCCAGCAAGGAGGGTAATGCAGATACGCAGTATTTT.

The rearrangement joins TRBV23-1 to TRBJ1-2; tentatively, D is TRBD1 (6 bases). TRBV23-1 is placed among ORFs of uncertain function. The V end lost 5 bases, the J end lost 7 bases, and 14 bases lay between the germline ends. This CDR3 region has 13 residues. The chain's CDR3 is CASSSIRGGGYTF. The CDR3 coding sequence is TGCGCCAGCAGTTCGATCAGGGGAGGTGGCTACACCTTC.

This clone rates as medium-sized. The J gene is TRBJ2-4, the V gene TRBV11-3; D tentatively reads TRBD1 or TRBD2 (5 bases each). V was shortened by 5 bases and J by 3 bases, with 11 bases between the two germline ends. From germline, CDR1 is SGHNT and CDR2 YENEEA. The CDR3 is 14 residues long. Here the CDR3 DNA reads TGTGCCAGCAGCCCCGAGGGGAACAAAAACATTCAGTACTTC. Encoded protein: CASSPEGNKNIQYF.

The J gene is TRBJ2-1, the V gene TRBV11-3, with 11 nucleotides matching TRBD2. The CDR3 spans 16 residues. Germline V gene data show CDR1 as SGHNT and CDR2 as YENEEA. V lost 0 bases to trimming and J lost 8 bases; unmatched junction nucleotides: 6. The CDR3: CASSLEPSSGRHEQFF. The CDR3 DNA reads TGTGCCAGCAGCTTAGAACCCTCTAGCGGGAGGCATGAGCAGTTCTTC.

This clone was seen only once. This rearrangement joins TRBV14 to TRBJ2-1, with no clear D. V dropped 2 bases and J dropped 0 bases, with 11 bases sitting between them. In germline, CDR1 is SGHDN, CDR2 FVKESK. This CDR3 contains 16 residues. CDR3 sequence reads: CASSQSGVSSYNEQFF. Here the CDR3 DNA reads TGTGCCAGCAGCCAAAGTGGGGTAAGCTCCTACAATGAGCAGTTCTTC.

This clone is labeled as medium-sized. The chain recombines TRBV6-8 with TRBJ1-1; no firm D call. Germline V CDR1 and CDR2: MNHGY, SAAAGT. CDR3 length: 17 amino acids. V was trimmed by 0 bases and J by 2 bases, leaving 16 bases between them. For the CDR3, the DNA is TGTGCCAGCAGTTACTCGATGGACGGCGGTGGTAACACTGAAGCTTTCTTT. Protein: CASSYSMDGGGNTEAFF.

This clone is medium-sized. CDR3 protein: CASSLIWGQNTGELFF. As DNA, the CDR3 is TGTGCCAGCAGCTTGATCTGGGGCCAAAACACCGGGGAGCTGTTTTTT. This chain uses TRBV11-3 with TRBJ2-2, with a possible D match to TRBD1 (5 bases). V was clipped by 3 bases and J by 2 bases, with 13 bases between them. Germline V gene sequence: CDR1 SGHNT, CDR2 YENEEA. This CDR3 has 16 residues.

In this sample, this clone turned up a few times. This chain joins TRBV9 and TRBJ2-6; a weak D match, TRBD2 (5 bases). Germline V gives CDR1 SGDLS, CDR2 YYNGEE. The CDR3 has 13 residues. V lost 0 bases and J 10 bases, leaving 8 bases between the germline ends. This CDR3 is CASSVDSGNVLTF. The CDR3 DNA follows: TGTGCCAGCAGCGTAGATTCGGGGAACGTCCTGACTTTC. The variable domain in full, completed from reference TRBV9 and TRBJ2-6, reads DSGVTQTPKHLITATGQRVTLRCSPRSGDLSVYWYQQSLDQGLQFLIQYYNGEERAKGNILERFSAQQFPDLHSELNLSSLELGDSALYFCASSVDSGNVLTFGAGSRLTVL.

This clone is labeled as medium-sized. This rearrangement joins TRBV11-3 to TRBJ1-1; 12 bases map to TRBD1. The germline V gene has CDR1 SGHNT and CDR2 YENEEA. J gave up 7 bases and V 3 bases, and 6 bases lay outside the gene matches. The CDR3 has 15 residues. CDR3 protein: CASSLVGQGAGEAFF. The CDR3 DNA reads as TGTGCCAGCAGCTTGGTGGGACAGGGGGCCGGTGAAGCTTTCTTT.

The chain carries TRBV19 and TRBJ2-5; the match to TRBD1 covers 8 bases. The V and J ends lost 6 bases and 5 bases, in that order; junction bases with no gene match: 11. Germline loops: CDR1 LNHDA, CDR2 SQIVND (reference sequence). This CDR3 is built from 15 residues. The DNA of the CDR3 is TGTGCCAGTAGACCCGGACAGGGATGGTCGGAGACCCAGTACTTC. This codes for CASRPGQGWSETQYF.

By proportion, this clone is medium-sized (0.01 to 0.1%). V usage is TRBV12-2 and J usage is TRBJ2-3; the DNA was not compared with TRBD2, the D call given in the table. TRBV12-2 counts as a pseudogene. The CDR3 is 14 residues long. The CDR3 loop is CAITGGFSTDTQYF. Here the CDR3 DNA reads TGTGCCATCACGGGGGGGTTCAGCACAGATACGCAGTATTTT.

The V call is TRBV29-1, the J call TRBJ1-1; TRBD1 is a possible D gene (5 bases). The CDR3 consists of 13 residues. Trimming stripped 4 bases from V and 1 base from J, with 10 bases between. Germline CDR1 is SQVTM and CDR2 is ANQGSEA. The CDR3 bases are TGCAGCGTTGGGGTCCAGGGGAACACTGAAGCTTTCTTT. It codes for CSVGVQGNTEAFF.

V gene TRBV28 combines with J gene TRBJ2-3, with D perhaps matching TRBD1 or TRBD2 (6 bases each). Trimming pared 5 bases from V and 6 bases from J, leaving 18 bases between. From germline, CDR1 is MDHEN and CDR2 SYDVKM. The CDR3 spans 15 residues. This CDR3 reads CASSRGQGRKDTQYF. The DNA of the CDR3 is TGTGCCAGCAGTCGCGGCCAGGGGAGGAAGGATACGCAGTATTTT.

This clone was picked up a small number of times. The chain links TRBV11-3 to TRBJ2-5; D is ambiguous. The CDR3 length is 15 residues. Looked up from germline, CDR1 is SGHNT and CDR2 is YENEEA. The V end was cut by 3 bases, the J end by 5 bases, with 16 bases between. The CDR3 sequence: CASSLNLASLETQYF. For the CDR3, the DNA is TGTGCCAGCAGCTTGAATCTTGCTAGTCTGGAGACCCAGTACTTC.

V gene TRBV6-8 combines with J gene TRBJ1-1, with unresolved D. CDR1 MNHGY and CDR2 SAAAGT come from the germline V gene. Between the trimmed V and J ends, which lost 8 bases and 8 bases, there was a span of 18 bases. The CDR3 sequence is 13 residues long. The CDR3 nucleotides are TGTGCCAGCGCGAGCGGGCCGGGCGGGGAAGCTTTCTTT. Translation: CASASGPGGEAFF.

This clone appeared a few times. The J gene is TRBJ1-4, the V gene TRBV7-8; D is perhaps TRBD1 (5 bases). Germline assignment: CDR1 SGHVS and CDR2 FQNEAQ. This CDR3 has 13 amino acids. Between the trimmed V and J ends, which lost 3 bases and 6 bases, there was a span of 8 bases. CDR3 amino acids: CASSFPGDEKLFF. In DNA form, the CDR3 reads TGTGCCAGCAGCTTCCCGGGGGATGAAAAACTGTTTTTT. Filled out from reference TRBV7-8 and TRBJ1-4, the complete variable domain reads GAGVSQSPRYKVAKRGQDVALRCDPISGHVSLFWYQQALGQGPEFLTYFQNEAQLDKSGLPSDRFFAERPEGSVSTLKIQRTQQEDSAVYLCASSFPGDEKLFFGSGTQLSVL.

By sample share, this clone is large (0.1 to 1%). This CDR3 reads CASSPTTSGNHEQFF. In DNA form, the CDR3 reads TGTGCCAGCAGCCCCACCACTAGCGGGAACCATGAGCAGTTCTTC. This chain connects TRBV6-8 to TRBJ2-1, with 10 nucleotides matching TRBD2. V was pared by 6 bases and J by 8 bases, with 10 bases of the junction left unmatched. This CDR3 spans 15 amino acids. Germline CDR1 MNHGY, CDR2 SAAAGT.

J is TRBJ1-6 and V is TRBV6-8, with D tentatively TRBD1 (5 bases). Trimming shortened V by 6 bases and J by 4 bases, and 13 bases separated the two germline ends. The germline CDR1 and CDR2 sequences are MNHGY and SAAAGT. This CDR3 spans 15 amino acids. CDR3 sequence reads: CASSAGTGYNSPLHF. CDR3 nucleotides: TGTGCCAGCAGCGCTGGGACGGGATATAATTCACCCCTCCACTTT.

The CDR3 loop reads CASVAGANTGELFF. As DNA, the CDR3 is TGTGCCAGCGTAGCGGGAGCGAACACCGGGGAGCTGTTTTTT. V and J are TRBV6-8 and TRBJ2-2, with 9 bases that match TRBD2. The germline gives CDR1 MNHGY, CDR2 SAAAGT. V dropped 8 bases and J dropped 0; count of bases not matched to a gene: 1. This CDR3 has 14 residues.

This clone is medium-sized in the sample. J is TRBJ2-1 and V is TRBV11-3, with D tentatively TRBD2 (6 bases). V was trimmed by 3 bases and J by 8 bases, leaving 20 bases between them. The CDR3 sequence is 16 residues long. The germline gives CDR1 SGHNT, CDR2 YENEEA. This chain's CDR3 is CASSLTGGFGVDEQFF. The CDR3 DNA is TGTGCCAGCAGCTTGACCGGGGGTTTCGGTGTAGATGAGCAGTTCTTC.

The genes are TRBV10-3 and TRBJ1-2, with D tentatively TRBD1 (5 bases). With 2 bases removed from V and 0 bases from J, the gap between germline ends came to 10 bases. Germline CDR1 is ENHRY and CDR2 is SYGVKD. The CDR3 spans 15 residues. CDR3 sequence: CAISEGGITNYGYTF. The CDR3, as DNA: TGTGCCATCAGTGAGGGGGGGATAACTAACTATGGCTACACCTTC.

V usage is TRBV14 and J usage is TRBJ2-7, with 7 bases aligning to TRBD2. Per the germline V gene, CDR1 is SGHDN and CDR2 is FVKESK. The CDR3 covers 14 residues. V lost 4 bases and J lost 2; bases outside the gene matches: 5. The CDR3 region is CASSPGGSPYEQYF. The CDR3 nucleotides read TGTGCCAGCAGCCCCGGGGGGTCACCCTACGAGCAGTACTTC.

By share of the sample, this clone is medium-sized. The chain recombines TRBV11-3 with TRBJ1-1, with a weak D call TRBD1 (6 bases). The CDR3 sequence is 15 residues long. Germline V gene data show CDR1 as SGHNT and CDR2 as YENEEA. V dropped 5 bases and J dropped 1 base, with 14 bases sitting between them. As DNA, the CDR3 is TGTGCCAGCAGCCTCAGGGGAATCGGGAACACTGAAGCTTTCTTT. Translation: CASSLRGIGNTEAFF.

Sample share makes this clone medium-sized. The chain uses TRBV11-3 and TRBJ2-2; 10 bases are shared with TRBD2. Per the germline V gene, CDR1 is SGHNT and CDR2 is YENEEA. V trimming: 6 bases; J trimming: 8 bases; junction bases outside the gene matches: 6. CDR3 length: 14 amino acids. The CDR3 spells CASSLAGDEGELFF. For the CDR3, the DNA is TGTGCCAGCAGTCTAGCGGGGGACGAGGGGGAGCTGTTTTTT.

This clone was picked up a small number of times. The chain uses TRBV6-8 and TRBJ1-1, with 7 bases matching TRBD1. This CDR3 comprises 14 residues. V was pared by 5 bases and J by 2 bases, with 5 bases of the junction left unmatched. The germline V gene encodes CDR1 MNHGY and CDR2 SAAAGT. The CDR3 loop is CASSEQGDNTEAFF. Here the CDR3 DNA reads TGTGCCAGCAGTGAGCAGGGGGATAACACTGAAGCTTTCTTT.